The rows below give T cell receptor beta chains drawn from one sample of a study of shared clonotypes between healthy human individuals. Clones were sequenced by immunoSEQ multiplex PCR, and TCRdb holds only the in-frame ones, with some missing. The table lists 550,000 to 700,000 clones, approximately 73% of them singletons. The sequenced sample consisted of memory CD4+ T cells sorted from blood. These receptors were taken from a woman under 40 in good health. Each CDR3 is given with its conserved first and last residue. The order of the fields is clone size, V gene, D gene, J gene, CDR3 protein, CDR3 DNA. A D gene is named only where the DNA matches it firmly. The size entry is marked missing in some rows and otherwise reads once, few, many or a size class.

NA,TRBV2,NA,TRBJ2-3,CASRRDSSTDTQYF,TGTGCCAGCAGGAGGGACTCTAGCACAGATACGCAGTATTTT
once,TRBV7-2,NA,TRBJ2-1,CASSLAGKGEQFF,TGTGCCAGCAGCTTAGCGGGTAAGGGGGAGCAGTTCTTC
NA,TRBV7-9,TRBD1,TRBJ2-7,CASSSENDRAKQYF,TGTGCCAGCAGCTCAGAAAACGACAGGGCAAAGCAGTACTTC
NA,TRBV13,NA,TRBJ2-1,CASSLERMVEQFF,TGTGCCAGCAGCTTAGAAAGGATGGTAGAGCAGTTCTTC
NA,TRBV5-4,TRBD1,TRBJ2-1,CASSLMTGNPGEQFF,TGTGCCAGCAGCTTGATGACAGGGAATCCGGGTGAGCAGTTCTTC
NA,TRBV19,NA,TRBJ1-3,CASSITQGAGNTIYF,TGTGCCAGTAGTATCACCCAAGGAGCTGGAAACACCATATATTTT
NA,TRBV30,TRBD1,TRBJ1-2,CAWSPGQGAVSGYTF,TGTGCCTGGAGTCCCGGACAGGGGGCGGTTTCGGGCTACACCTTC
NA,TRBV4-1,TRBD2,TRBJ2-1,CASSQEGASGYNEQFF,TGCGCCAGCAGCCAAGAGGGCGCTAGCGGGTACAATGAGCAGTTCTTC
NA,TRBV28,NA,TRBJ1-1,CATKVDEAFF,TGTGCCACCAAAGTTGATGAAGCTTTCTTT
NA,TRBV19,NA,TRBJ1-1,CASSMGRGIRNTEAFF,TGTGCCAGTAGTATGGGAAGGGGCATTCGGAACACTGAAGCTTTCTTT
NA,TRBV7-9,TRBD1,TRBJ2-7,CASSSVGTGTYEQYF,TGTGCCAGCAGCTCCGTCGGGACAGGGACCTACGAGCAGTACTTC
NA,TRBV7-2,NA,TRBJ1-1,CASSLAFVGGMHTEAFF,TGTGCCAGCAGCTTAGCCTTCGTCGGCGGGATGCACACTGAAGCTTTCTTT
NA,TRBV28,NA,TRBJ2-7,CASSGLRGTYEQYF,TGTGCCAGCAGTGGGCTGCGGGGCACCTACGAGCAGTACTTC
NA,TRBV5-1,TRBD1,TRBJ2-1,CASSPLTGGTGEQFF,TGCGCCAGCAGCCCGTTGACAGGGGGCACGGGTGAGCAGTTCTTC
NA,TRBV5-5,NA,TRBJ2-1,CASSRVPSVSKDEQFF,TGTGCCAGCAGCCGGGTCCCTAGCGTGAGTAAGGATGAGCAGTTCTTC
NA,TRBV2,NA,TRBJ1-5,CASKIGAGANNQPQHF,TGTGCCAGCAAAATCGGGGCAGGAGCCAACAATCAGCCCCAGCATTTT
few,TRBV5-5,TRBD1,TRBJ1-2,CASSVDRGYGYTF,TGTGCCAGCAGCGTGGACAGGGGCTATGGCTACACCTTC
NA,TRBV2,TRBD1,TRBJ1-4,CASRVRTGALEKLFF,TGTGCCAGCAGGGTACGGACAGGGGCTCTTGAAAAACTGTTTTTT
NA,TRBV29-1,NA,TRBJ2-1,CSDLTGTYNEQFF,TGCAGCGATCTCACAGGGACCTACAATGAGCAGTTCTTC
NA,TRBV2,NA,TRBJ2-3,CASSEDRDTQYF,TGTGCCAGCAGTGAAGACCGAGATACGCAGTATTTT
NA,TRBV27,NA,TRBJ2-7,CASSPLDRSGQYF,TGTGCCAGCAGTCCCTTGGACCGGTCGGGGCAGTACTTC
NA,TRBV19,TRBD1,TRBJ1-5,CASTPGTGDQPQHF,TGTGCCAGTACCCCCGGGACAGGCGACCAGCCCCAGCATTTT
NA,TRBV2,TRBD2,TRBJ2-7,CASSTSSGRYEQYF,TGTGCCAGCAGTACGTCTAGCGGGAGGTACGAGCAGTACTTC
NA,TRBV28,NA,TRBJ2-7,CASSSVRREQYF,TGTGCCAGCAGCTCCGTCCGTCGCGAGCAGTACTTC
once,TRBV11-2,TRBD2,TRBJ2-5,CASSPHELGTSDTETQYF,TGTGCCAGCAGCCCCCACGAACTCGGGACTAGCGATACAGAGACCCAGTACTTC
NA,TRBV19,TRBD1,TRBJ1-5,CASSTRTGYQPQHF,TGTGCCAGTAGTACTAGGACAGGGTATCAGCCCCAGCATTTT
NA,TRBV9,TRBD1,TRBJ2-7,CASSATGEYVGEQYF,TGTGCCAGCAGCGCCACAGGGGAATATGTGGGCGAGCAGTACTTC
NA,TRBV7-2,TRBD2,TRBJ2-5,CASSSESGRRETQYF,TGTGCCAGCAGCTCCGAGTCCGGGAGGCGGGAGACCCAGTACTTC
NA,TRBV5-1,NA,TRBJ1-2,CASSPQGGGYTF,TGCGCCAGCAGCCCCCAAGGGGGTGGCTACACCTTC
NA,TRBV23-1,NA,TRBJ2-7,CAPQVPGHEQYF,TGCGCCCCCCAGGTGCCAGGCCACGAGCAGTACTTC
NA,TRBV10-3,NA,TRBJ1-3,CAISDSLSGNTIYF,TGTGCCATCAGTGACTCGCTCTCTGGAAACACCATATATTTT
NA,TRBV29-1,TRBD1,TRBJ2-1,CSARRQGANEQFF,TGCAGCGCTCGACGACAGGGGGCGAATGAGCAGTTCTTC
NA,TRBV2,NA,TRBJ1-5,CASTDRSNQPQHF,TGTGCCAGCACAGATCGCAGCAATCAGCCCCAGCATTTT
NA,TRBV11-2,NA,TRBJ1-2,CASSPDGNYGYTF,TGTGCCAGCAGCCCCGACGGTAACTATGGCTACACCTTC
NA,TRBV10-1,TRBD1,TRBJ2-7,CASSAGTGPEQYF,TGCGCCAGCAGCGCAGGGACAGGGCCCGAGCAGTACTTC
NA,TRBV7-8,NA,TRBJ2-2,CASSLGNGMGAGELFF,TGTGCCAGCAGCTTAGGAAACGGGATGGGCGCCGGGGAGCTGTTTTTT
NA,TRBV10-1,NA,TRBJ2-4,CASSEGSGKNIQYF,TGCGCCAGCAGTGAAGGTAGCGGAAAAAACATTCAGTACTTC
NA,TRBV28,TRBD2,TRBJ2-5,CASRTLVSGIQYF,TGTGCCAGCAGGACCTTGGTTAGCGGGATACAGTACTTC
NA,TRBV28,NA,TRBJ1-1,CASSHRPRVNTEAFF,TGTGCCAGCAGCCACCGTCCTCGGGTAAACACTGAAGCTTTCTTT
NA,TRBV27,TRBD1,TRBJ2-6,CASSFYRGNSGANVLTF,TGTGCCAGCAGCTTCTACAGGGGGAACTCTGGGGCCAACGTCCTGACTTTC
few,TRBV10-2,NA,TRBJ1-1,CASSESKDSPEAFF,TGCGCCAGCAGTGAGTCTAAGGACTCGCCTGAAGCTTTCTTT
NA,TRBV11-2,TRBD1,TRBJ1-1,CASSLRGTGDTEAFF,TGTGCCAGCAGCTTACGCGGGACAGGGGACACTGAAGCTTTCTTT
many,TRBV5-1,TRBD1,TRBJ2-3,CASSFGDRDFHTQYF,TGCGCCAGCAGCTTTGGGGACAGGGATTTCCATACGCAGTATTTT
NA,TRBV28,NA,TRBJ2-1,CATRQSSYNEQFF,TGTGCCACCAGACAGAGCTCCTACAATGAGCAGTTCTTC
NA,TRBV6-1,NA,TRBJ1-5,CASSAPGGRASNQPQHF,TGTGCCAGCAGTGCGCCCGGGGGCAGGGCGAGCAATCAGCCCCAGCATTTT
few,TRBV19,NA,TRBJ1-2,CASSIGADYGYTF,TGTGCCAGTAGTATAGGGGCGGACTATGGCTACACCTTC